This T cell receptor (beta chain) stems from a study of T cell responses to AZD1222 COVID-19 vaccine. Overall study results and limits: Donors were chiefly white British, with a greater number of females, and clonal diversity was perhaps underestimated. Dominant at 160-218 and 743-854, vaccine-associated CD4 TCRs also spanned spike.

V lost 1 base and J lost 4; bases outside the gene matches: 8. The CDR3 is 16 residues long. Germline lookup yields CDR1 LNHDA and CDR2 SQIVND (reference sequence). The table came from immunoSEQ multiplex PCR; TCRdb's copy has only in-frame clones and leaves some out. This table has 140,000 or so clones, about 89% appearing once. In regard to this clone: The antigen remains unidentified.

The sequences come from peripheral blood, collected on day 0 of AZD1222 vaccination. The receptor was isolated from an adult in good health. This sequence joins TRBV19 and TRBJ2-3, with 7 bases matching TRBD2. The CDR3 region has the DNA TGTGCCAGTAGTATAGTAGGGCGGGGGACTGCAGATACGCAGTATTTT. This encodes CASSIVGRGTADTQYF.